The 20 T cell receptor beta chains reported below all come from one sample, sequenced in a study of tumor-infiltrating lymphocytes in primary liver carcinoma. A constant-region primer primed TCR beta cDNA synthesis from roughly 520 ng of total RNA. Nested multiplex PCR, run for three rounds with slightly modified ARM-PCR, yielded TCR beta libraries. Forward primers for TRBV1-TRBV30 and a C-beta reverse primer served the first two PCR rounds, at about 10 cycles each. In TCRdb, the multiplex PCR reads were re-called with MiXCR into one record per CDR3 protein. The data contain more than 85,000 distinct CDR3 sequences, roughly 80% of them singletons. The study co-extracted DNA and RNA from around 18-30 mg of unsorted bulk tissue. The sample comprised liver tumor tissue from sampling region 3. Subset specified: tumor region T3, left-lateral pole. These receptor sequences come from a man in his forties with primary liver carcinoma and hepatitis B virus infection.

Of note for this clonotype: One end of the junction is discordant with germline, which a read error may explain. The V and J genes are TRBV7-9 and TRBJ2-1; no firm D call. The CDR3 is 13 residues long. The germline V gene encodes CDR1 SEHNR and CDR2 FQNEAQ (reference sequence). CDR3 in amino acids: CDSSQSMVNEQFF. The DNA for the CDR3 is TGTGACAGCAGCCAATCTATGGTGAATGAGCAGTTCTTC.

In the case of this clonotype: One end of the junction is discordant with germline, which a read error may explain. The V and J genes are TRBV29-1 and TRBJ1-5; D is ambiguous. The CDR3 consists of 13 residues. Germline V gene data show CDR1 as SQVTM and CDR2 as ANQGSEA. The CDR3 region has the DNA TGCAGCGTTGTCGAAGAGATCAATCAGCACCAGCATTTT. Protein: CSVVEEINQHQHF.

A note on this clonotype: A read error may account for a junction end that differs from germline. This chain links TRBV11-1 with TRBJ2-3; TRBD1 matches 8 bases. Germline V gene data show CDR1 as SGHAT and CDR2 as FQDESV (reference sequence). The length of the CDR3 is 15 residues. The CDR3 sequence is CASSFADRGADTHYF. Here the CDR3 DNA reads TGTGCTAGCAGCTTCGCCGACAGGGGAGCTGATACGCACTATTTT.

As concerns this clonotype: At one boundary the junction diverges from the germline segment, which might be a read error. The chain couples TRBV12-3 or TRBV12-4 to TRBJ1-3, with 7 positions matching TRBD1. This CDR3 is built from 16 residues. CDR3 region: CASQLGTEGSGNIIYF. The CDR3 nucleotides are TGTGCCAGCCAGCTCGGGACAGAAGGATCTGGAAACATCATATATTTT.

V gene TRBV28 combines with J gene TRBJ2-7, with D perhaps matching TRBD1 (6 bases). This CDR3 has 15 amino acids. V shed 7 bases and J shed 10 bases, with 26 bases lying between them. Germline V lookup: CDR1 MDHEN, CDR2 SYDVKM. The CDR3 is CASKKQGVPSYKQYF. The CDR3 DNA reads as TGTGCCAGCAAGAAACAGGGAGTACCCTCCTACAAACAGTACTTC. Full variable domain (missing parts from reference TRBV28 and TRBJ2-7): DVKVTQSSRYLVKRTGEKVFLECVQDMDHENMFWYRQDPGLGLRLIYFSYDVKMKEKGDIPEGYSVSREKKERFSLILESASTNQTSMYLCASKKQGVPSYKQYFGPGTRLTVT.

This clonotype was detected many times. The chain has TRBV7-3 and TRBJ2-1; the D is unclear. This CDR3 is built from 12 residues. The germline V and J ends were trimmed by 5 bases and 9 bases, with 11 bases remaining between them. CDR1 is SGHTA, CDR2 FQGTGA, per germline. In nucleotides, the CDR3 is TGTGCCAGCAGCCGAGGACGTAGTGAGCAGTTCTTC. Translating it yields CASSRGRSEQFF.

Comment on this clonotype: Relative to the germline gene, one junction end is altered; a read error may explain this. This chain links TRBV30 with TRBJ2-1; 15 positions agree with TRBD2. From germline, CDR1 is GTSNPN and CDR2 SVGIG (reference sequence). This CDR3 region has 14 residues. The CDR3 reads CAWQGLAGGNEQSF. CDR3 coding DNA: TGTGCCTGGCAGGGACTAGCGGGGGGAAATGAGCAGTCCTTC.

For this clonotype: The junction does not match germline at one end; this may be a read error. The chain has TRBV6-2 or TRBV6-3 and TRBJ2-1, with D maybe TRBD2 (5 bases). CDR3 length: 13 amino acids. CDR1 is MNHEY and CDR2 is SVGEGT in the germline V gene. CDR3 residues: CDSGYSQENEQFF. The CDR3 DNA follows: TGTGACAGCGGTTACTCGCAAGAGAATGAGCAGTTCTTC.

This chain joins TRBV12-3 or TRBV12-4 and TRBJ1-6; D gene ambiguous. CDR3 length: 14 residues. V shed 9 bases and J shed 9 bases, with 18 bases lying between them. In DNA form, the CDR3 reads TGTGCCAGTAGCGGGATTGGCGGTAGTTCACCCCTCCACTTT. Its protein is CASSGIGGSSPLHF.

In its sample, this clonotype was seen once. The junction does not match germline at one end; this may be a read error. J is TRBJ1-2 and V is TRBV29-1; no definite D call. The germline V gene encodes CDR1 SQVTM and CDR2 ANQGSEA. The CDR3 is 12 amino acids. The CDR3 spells CSAGERNYGYIF. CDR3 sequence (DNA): TGCAGCGCAGGAGAGCGCAACTATGGTTACATCTTC.

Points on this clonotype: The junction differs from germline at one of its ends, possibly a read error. CDR3 in DNA: TGTACCAGAAGCTCGGGAGGTAACTGGGAGCAGTTCTTC. Translated: CTRSSGGNWEQFF. V is TRBV11-1 and J is TRBJ2-1, with 7 bases that match TRBD2. The length of the CDR3 is 13 residues. CDR1 is SGHAT, CDR2 FQDESV, per germline (reference sequence).

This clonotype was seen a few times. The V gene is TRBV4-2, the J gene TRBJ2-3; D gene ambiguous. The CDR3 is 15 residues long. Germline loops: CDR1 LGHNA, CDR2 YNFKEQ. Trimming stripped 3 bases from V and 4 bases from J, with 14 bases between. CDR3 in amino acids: CASSHDLNTPDTQYF. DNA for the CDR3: TGTGCCAGCAGCCATGATTTAAACACCCCAGATACGCAGTATTTT.

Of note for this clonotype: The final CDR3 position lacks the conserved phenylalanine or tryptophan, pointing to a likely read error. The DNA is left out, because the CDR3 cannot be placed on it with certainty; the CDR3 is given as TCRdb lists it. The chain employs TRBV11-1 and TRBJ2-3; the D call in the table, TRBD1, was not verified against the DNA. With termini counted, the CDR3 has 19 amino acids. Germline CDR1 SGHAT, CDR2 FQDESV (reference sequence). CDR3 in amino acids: CASSSGGSSVGARTDTQFL.

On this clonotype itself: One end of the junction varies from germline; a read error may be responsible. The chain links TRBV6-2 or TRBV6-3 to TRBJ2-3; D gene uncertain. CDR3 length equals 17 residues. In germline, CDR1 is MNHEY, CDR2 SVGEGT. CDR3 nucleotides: TGTGCCAGCAGTTACTCAGATTTCGGACGGCGCACAGATAAGCAGTATTTT. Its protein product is CASSYSDFGRRTDKQYF.

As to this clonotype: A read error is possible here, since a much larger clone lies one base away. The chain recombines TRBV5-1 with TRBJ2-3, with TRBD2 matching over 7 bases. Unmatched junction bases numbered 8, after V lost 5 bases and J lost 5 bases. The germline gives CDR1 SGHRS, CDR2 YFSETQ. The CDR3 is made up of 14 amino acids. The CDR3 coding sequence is TGCGCCAGCAGTGGGGGAGGGCAGAAAGATACGCAGTATTTT. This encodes CASSGGGQKDTQYF.

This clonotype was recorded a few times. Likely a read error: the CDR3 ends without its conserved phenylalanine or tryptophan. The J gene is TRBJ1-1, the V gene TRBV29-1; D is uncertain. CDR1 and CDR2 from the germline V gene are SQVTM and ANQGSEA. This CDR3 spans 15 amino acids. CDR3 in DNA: TGCAGCGTTGGATCCGGGTGGGATATGAACAGTGAAGCTTTCCTT. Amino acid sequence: CSVGSGWDMNSEAFL.

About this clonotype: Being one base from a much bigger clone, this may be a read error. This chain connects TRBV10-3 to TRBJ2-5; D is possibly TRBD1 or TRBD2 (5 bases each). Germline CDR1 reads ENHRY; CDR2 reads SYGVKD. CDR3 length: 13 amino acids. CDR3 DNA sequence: TGTGCCATGAGTGCAGGGACGGAGGAGACCCAGTACTTC. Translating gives CAMSAGTEETQYF.

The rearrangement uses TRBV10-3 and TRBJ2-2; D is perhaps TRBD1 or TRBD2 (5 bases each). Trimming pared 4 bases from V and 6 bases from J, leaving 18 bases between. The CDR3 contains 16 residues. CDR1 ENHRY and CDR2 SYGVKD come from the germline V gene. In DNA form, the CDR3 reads TGTGCCATCAGTGGAAATAGCATGAGAGGGGCCGGGGAGCTGTTTTTT. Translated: CAISGNSMRGAGELFF.

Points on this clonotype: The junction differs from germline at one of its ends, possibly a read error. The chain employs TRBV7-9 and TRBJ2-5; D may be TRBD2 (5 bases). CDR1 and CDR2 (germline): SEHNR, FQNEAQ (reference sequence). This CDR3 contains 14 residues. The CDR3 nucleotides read TGTGCCAACAGCTTCGGGGAGAACCAAGAGACCCAGTACTTC. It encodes CANSFGENQETQYF.

The CDR3 loop is CASSFGKGKEQYV. The CDR3 nucleotides read TGTGCCAGCAGCTTCGGGAAGGGGAAAGAGCAGTATGTC. The rearrangement uses TRBV5-6 and TRBJ2-7; D could derive from TRBD1 or TRBD2 (5 bases each). Germline CDR1 SGHDT, CDR2 YYEEEE. The CDR3 has 13 residues.